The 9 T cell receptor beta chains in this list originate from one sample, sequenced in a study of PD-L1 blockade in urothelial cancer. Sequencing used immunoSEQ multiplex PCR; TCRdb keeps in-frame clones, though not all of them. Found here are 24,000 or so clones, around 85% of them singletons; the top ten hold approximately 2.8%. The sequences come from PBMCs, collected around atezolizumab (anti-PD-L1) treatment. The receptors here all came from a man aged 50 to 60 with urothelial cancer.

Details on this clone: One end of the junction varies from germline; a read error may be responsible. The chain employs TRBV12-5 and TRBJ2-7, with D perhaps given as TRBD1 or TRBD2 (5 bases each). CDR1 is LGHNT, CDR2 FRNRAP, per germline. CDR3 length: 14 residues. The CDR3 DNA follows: TGTACTAGTGGTTTGGCGACAGCAGGGAACGAGCAGTACTTC. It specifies CTSGLATAGNEQYF.

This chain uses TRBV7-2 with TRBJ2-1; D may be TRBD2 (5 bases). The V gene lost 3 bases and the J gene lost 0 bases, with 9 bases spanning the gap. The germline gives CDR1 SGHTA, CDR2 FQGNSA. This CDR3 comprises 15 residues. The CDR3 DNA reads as TGTGCCAGCAGCTTCTTCGGGGTCTCCTACAATGAGCAGTTCTTC. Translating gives CASSFFGVSYNEQFF.

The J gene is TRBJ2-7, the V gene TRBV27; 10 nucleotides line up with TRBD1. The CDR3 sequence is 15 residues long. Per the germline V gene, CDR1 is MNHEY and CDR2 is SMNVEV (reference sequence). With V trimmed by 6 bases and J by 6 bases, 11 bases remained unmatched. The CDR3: CASRTHGTGVGEQYF. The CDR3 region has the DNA TGTGCCAGCAGAACCCACGGGACAGGGGTAGGCGAGCAGTACTTC.

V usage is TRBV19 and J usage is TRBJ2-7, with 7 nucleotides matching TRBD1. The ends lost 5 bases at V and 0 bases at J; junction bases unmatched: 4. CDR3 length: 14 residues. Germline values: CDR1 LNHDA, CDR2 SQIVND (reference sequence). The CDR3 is CASSGTADSYEQYF. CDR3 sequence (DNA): TGTGCCAGTAGTGGGACAGCGGACTCCTACGAGCAGTACTTC.

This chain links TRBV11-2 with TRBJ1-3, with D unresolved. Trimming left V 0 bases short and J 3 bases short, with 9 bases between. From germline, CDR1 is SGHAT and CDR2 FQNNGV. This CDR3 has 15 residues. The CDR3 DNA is TGTGCCAGCAGCTTAGACAGAACCCGTGGAAACACCATATATTTT. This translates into CASSLDRTRGNTIYF.

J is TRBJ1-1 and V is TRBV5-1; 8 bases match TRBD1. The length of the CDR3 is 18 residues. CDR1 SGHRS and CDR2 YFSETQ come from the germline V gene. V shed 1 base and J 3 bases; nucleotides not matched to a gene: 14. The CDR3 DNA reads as TGCGCCAGCAGCTTGAAGCGAGGAGACAGGGGTCTGTACACTGAAGCTTTCTTT. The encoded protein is CASSLKRGDRGLYTEAFF. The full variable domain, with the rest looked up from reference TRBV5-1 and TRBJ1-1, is KAGVTQTPRYLIKTRGQQVTLSCSPISGHRSVSWYQQTPGQGLQFLFEYFSETQRNKGNFPGRFSGRQFSNSRSEMNVSTLELGDSALYLCASSLKRGDRGLYTEAFFGQGTRLTVV.

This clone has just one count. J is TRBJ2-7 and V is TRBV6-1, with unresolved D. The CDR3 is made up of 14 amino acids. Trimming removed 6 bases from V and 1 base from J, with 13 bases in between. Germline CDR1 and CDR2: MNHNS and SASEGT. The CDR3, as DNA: TGTGCCAGCAGGGAGTACACGCCATCCTACGAGCAGTACTTC. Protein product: CASREYTPSYEQYF.

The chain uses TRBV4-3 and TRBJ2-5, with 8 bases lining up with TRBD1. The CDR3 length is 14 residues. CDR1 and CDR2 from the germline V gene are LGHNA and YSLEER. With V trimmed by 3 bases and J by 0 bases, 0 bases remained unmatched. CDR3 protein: CASSQGQDQETQYF. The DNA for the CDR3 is TGCGCCAGCAGCCAGGGACAGGACCAAGAGACCCAGTACTTC.

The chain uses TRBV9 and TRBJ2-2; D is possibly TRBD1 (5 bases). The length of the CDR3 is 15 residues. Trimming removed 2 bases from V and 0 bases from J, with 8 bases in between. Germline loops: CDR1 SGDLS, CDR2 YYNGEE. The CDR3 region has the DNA TGTGCCAGCAGCGTGGGGCCCACGAACACCGGGGAGCTGTTTTTT. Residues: CASSVGPTNTGELFF.